One TCR beta chain is described in this entry. This clone was observed a few times. The target of this receptor is not known. The input lacks base qualities; no much larger clone sits a single base away. The High Capacity cDNA Reverse Transcription Kit was used to reverse transcribe all of the isolated RNA, meaning that expressed TCRB transcripts were what got sequenced. Naive, central memory and regulatory T cell samples underwent deep immunoSEQ sequencing, averaging about 3.57 million total reads per sample. Sorted cells were lysed in RLT buffer and RNA was extracted with DNase-treated RNeasy Micro or Mini kits, depending on cell number. Each cell subset was processed on its own to prevent cross-contamination, while patient and healthy donor samples were processed together. The immunoSEQ multiplex PCR was used to amplify TCRB sequences from cDNA, yielding 87-bp fragments that span the CDR3 region. Amplicons were sequenced on the Illumina HiSeq platform. Per the authors' processing: Synthetic template baselines were used to correct PCR bias computationally, reads within Hamming distance 2 were collapsed together, and singletons that could not be merged were discarded. Reads were aligned against IMGT so that V, D and J genes, CDR3 length and insertions or deletions at six rearrangement sites could be assigned. Within each subset, clonotype counts were normalized to sorted cell number, and only after that were true diversity and Gini coefficients computed with the tcR R package. The overlap coefficient, calculated on TCRB nucleotide sequences, was used to quantify repertoire sharing. Out-of-frame TCRB sequences from naive cells were analyzed to stand in for the pre-selection repertoire. Sourced from immuneACCESS, this table was stored by TCRdb with only in-frame sequences that have V and J called. A share of the clones is absent; for the studies checked, an unresolved V gene accounts for under half, and the remainder has no known explanation. V and J calls and clone size are copied from that table; D and trimming were computed from the DNA. The sample table lists approximately 470,000 clones, about 29% of them with a count of one. The biggest ten clones account for around 0.065% of the sample.

The entry originates in a study of beta chain features in type 1 diabetes (dated by TCRdb to the late 2010s). For context, the study as a whole: Patients and healthy donors did not differ in mean age, gender distribution, total cell number or subset yield. The study compared the TCRB repertoires of sorted circulating CD4+ T cell subsets in recently diagnosed type 1 diabetes patients with those in matched healthy donors. Across all samples, approximately 98,000,000 sorted cells were examined, and cell number per subset correlated strongly with RNA yield. Whereas all 28 donors provided naive and central memory subsets, regulatory and stem cell-like memory subsets were isolated from just 8 patients and roughly 8 healthy donors.

The full study reports these points: Because cDNA rather than genomic DNA was sequenced, highly expressing activated cells could have been over-represented, although no difference in activation and CD3 levels was found between groups. Naive, central memory and regulatory TCRB repertoires appeared to be more similar among patients than among healthy donors. PCR may preferentially amplify shorter templates, but because patient and control samples were amplified and corrected together, any resulting skew would affect both groups equally. At VDJ recombination sites, type 1 diabetes patients had fewer insertions and more deleted nucleotides, which implies abnormalities in thymic rearrangement. Because small numbers of individuals were included in the HLA sub-analyses, any influence of HLA type on TCRB rearrangement was left unresolved. Type 1 diabetes patients showed a moderate but significant shortening of TCRB CDR3 length in all four CD4+ subsets.

At the junction V is shortened by 5 bases and J by 9 bases, with 14 bases in between. Looking up the germline V gene yields CDR1 SGHAT and CDR2 FQNNGV. The CDR3 spans 13 residues, from the cysteine through the phenylalanine. The kept DNA is CDR3 alone, 39 bases in frame from the first base. Each donor gave one peripheral blood draw, averaging roughly 100 mL, which was collected into heparinised tubes. A BD FACSAria II and a panel including CD45RO, CCR7, CD25, CD127, CD95 and CD27 were used to sort naive, central memory, regulatory and stem cell-like memory CD4+ T cells. A purity above 98% was achieved for all sorted populations. PBMCs were isolated immediately by Lymphoprep density gradient centrifugation and stained directly without culture. To minimize batch effects, samples were stained and sorted in pairs, one healthy donor with one patient per experiment.

The clonotype originates from a man between 18 and 35 years old in good health. This chain joins TRBV11-2 to TRBJ2-1; the D segment could be TRBD2, given 6 matching bases. Sequencing was done on a sample of naive CD4+ T cells from blood. What this sample's cell subset or site label stands for: true naive CD4+ T cells. The nucleotide sequence reads TGTGCCAGCAGCGTCCTACTAGCTCCTGAGCAGTTCTTC. This gives the protein CASSVLLAPEQFF.